The 8 T cell receptor beta chains listed next were all sequenced from one sample in a study of shared clonotypes between healthy human individuals (dated by TCRdb to 2018 to 2021). CD8 naive samples were obtained by positive selection for CCR7 among CD45RO-negative cells, yielding a CD45RA+CCR7+ population from which TemRA cells were excluded. Library preparation used the immunoSEQ multiplex PCR assay. Held by TCRdb, this immuneACCESS table contains in-frame sequences only and omits some clones. Under half of the omission traces to an unresolved V gene where checked; the cause of the rest is unknown. Within this sample are around 2,000,000 clones, with 85% to 95% of them counted one time only. The top ten clonotypes cover 1.5% to 2% of the sample. The sequencing input was naive CD8+ T cells from PBMCs. The label giving this sample's cell subset or site can be read as: CD45RA+CCR7+. These receptors were taken from a man between 18 and 35 years old in good health. Some clones in this sample may be carry-over from other donors' samples.

Details on this clone: This sample also contains other DNA sequences that code for the same CDR3. J is TRBJ2-7 and V is TRBV28; weak D call: TRBD2 (6 bases). The V gene lost 3 bases and the J gene lost 1 base, with 7 bases spanning the gap. This CDR3 spans 13 amino acids. In germline, CDR1 is MDHEN, CDR2 SYDVKM. The chain's CDR3 is CASSLEGSYEQYF. CDR3 DNA: TGTGCCAGCAGTTTGGAGGGGTCCTACGAGCAGTACTTC. Full variable domain (remainder filled in from reference TRBV28 and TRBJ2-7): DVKVTQSSRYLVKRTGEKVFLECVQDMDHENMFWYRQDPGLGLRLIYFSYDVKMKEKGDIPEGYSVSREKKERFSLILESASTNQTSMYLCASSLEGSYEQYFGPGTRLTVT.

The rearrangement uses TRBV20-1 and TRBJ1-1; D ambiguous. CDR3 length: 11 residues. Germline values: CDR1 DFQATT, CDR2 SNEGSKA (reference sequence). V lost 6 bases to trimming and J lost 8 bases, with 13 bases between them. CDR3: CSALEGREAFF. DNA for the CDR3: TGCAGTGCCCTAGAGGGCAGGGAAGCTTTCTTT.

The chain joins TRBV16 to TRBJ2-7; D gene ambiguous. The CDR3 sequence is 13 residues long. The V and J ends lost 1 base and 2 bases respectively, with 6 bases between them. Per germline, CDR1 KGHSY and CDR2 FQNENV. The CDR3 DNA is TGTGCCAGCAGCCAATTCTTCCCCTACGAGCAGTACTTC. It specifies CASSQFFPYEQYF.

The chain uses TRBV13 and TRBJ2-1, with TRBD2 identical over 10 bases. V was pared by 0 bases and J by 9 bases, with 8 bases of the junction left unmatched. Per germline, CDR1 PRHDT and CDR2 FYEKMQ (reference sequence). There are 16 residues in the CDR3. For the CDR3, the DNA is TGTGCCAGCAGCTTAGGCAAAAGCGGGAGGGCCGGTGAGCAGTTCTTC. Protein: CASSLGKSGRAGEQFF.

This clone came up a few times. V usage is TRBV11-3 and J usage is TRBJ2-1; the D gene is possibly TRBD1 (5 bases). Deletions cut 5 bases from V and 5 bases from J, with 22 bases between. This CDR3 spans 17 amino acids. From germline, CDR1 is SGHNT and CDR2 YENEEA. The CDR3 DNA reads TGTGCCAGCAGCCCCTATTCCCCCTCCGGCAGGGACAATGAGCAGTTCTTC. Its translation: CASSPYSPSGRDNEQFF.

V gene TRBV10-3 combines with J gene TRBJ2-7, with a weak D call TRBD2 (6 bases). Trimming removed 4 bases from V and 5 bases from J, with 15 bases in between. Germline CDR1 is ENHRY and CDR2 is SYGVKD. This CDR3 has 14 residues. DNA for the CDR3: TGTGCCATCAGTGGGTCCGCGGGGCTTGACGAGCAGTACTTC. Translated, it gives CAISGSAGLDEQYF.

J is TRBJ1-2 and V is TRBV19; D gene ambiguous. Trimming pared 7 bases from V and 8 bases from J, leaving 14 bases between. Germline CDR1 LNHDA, CDR2 SQIVND (reference sequence). This CDR3 has 12 amino acids. The CDR3 protein is CASNHAGQGYTF. CDR3 nucleotides: TGTGCCAGTAATCACGCAGGTCAAGGCTACACCTTC.

The rearrangement uses TRBV11-2 and TRBJ1-5, with D hard to call. Germline-derived CDR1 and CDR2 are SGHAT and FQNNGV. With 5 bases removed from V and 0 bases from J, the gap between germline ends came to 11 bases. The CDR3 sequence is 15 residues long. The CDR3 is CASSLGTSSNQPQHF. The DNA of the CDR3 is TGTGCCAGCAGCCTCGGTACCTCTAGCAATCAGCCCCAGCATTTT.